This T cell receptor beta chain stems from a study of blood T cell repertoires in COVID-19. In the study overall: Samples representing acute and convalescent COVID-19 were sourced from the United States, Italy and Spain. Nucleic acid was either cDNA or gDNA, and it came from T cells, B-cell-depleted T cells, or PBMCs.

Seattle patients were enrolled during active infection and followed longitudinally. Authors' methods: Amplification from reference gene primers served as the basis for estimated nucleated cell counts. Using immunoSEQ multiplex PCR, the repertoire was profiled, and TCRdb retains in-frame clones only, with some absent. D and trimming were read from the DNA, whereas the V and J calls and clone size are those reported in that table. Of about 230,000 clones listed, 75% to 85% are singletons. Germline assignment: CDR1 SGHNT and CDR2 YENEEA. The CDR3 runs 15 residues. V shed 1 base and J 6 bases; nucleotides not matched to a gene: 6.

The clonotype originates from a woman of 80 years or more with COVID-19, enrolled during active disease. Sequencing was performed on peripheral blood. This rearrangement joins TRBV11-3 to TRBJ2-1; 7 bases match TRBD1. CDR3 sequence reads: CASSLGDRVINEQFF. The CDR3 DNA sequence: TGTGCCAGCAGCTTAGGTGACAGGGTAATCAATGAGCAGTTCTTC.